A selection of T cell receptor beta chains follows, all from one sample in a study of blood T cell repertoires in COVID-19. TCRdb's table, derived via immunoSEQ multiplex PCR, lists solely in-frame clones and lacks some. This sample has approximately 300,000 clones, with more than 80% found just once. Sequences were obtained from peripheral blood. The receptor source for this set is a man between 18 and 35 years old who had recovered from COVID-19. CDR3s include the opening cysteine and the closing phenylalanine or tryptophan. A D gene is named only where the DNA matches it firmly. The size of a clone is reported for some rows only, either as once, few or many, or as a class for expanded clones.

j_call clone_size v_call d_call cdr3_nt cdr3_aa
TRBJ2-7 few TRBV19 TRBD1 TGTGCCAGTAGTCCCGGGACAGGTACCTACGAGCAGTACTTC CASSPGTGTYEQYF
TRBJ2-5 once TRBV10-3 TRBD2 TGTGCCACCGGACTAGCGGGAGGGCAGGAGACCCAGTACTTC CATGLAGGQETQYF
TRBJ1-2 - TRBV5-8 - TGTGCCAGCAGCTTGGTGACAGACCTCGGCTACACCTTC CASSLVTDLGYTF
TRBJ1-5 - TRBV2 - TGTGCCAGTCTCGGCGTGGACACTCGACAGCCCCAGCATTTT CASLGVDTRQPQHF
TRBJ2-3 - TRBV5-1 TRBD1 TGCGCCAGCAGCCCAGGACAGGGGGCGCGATTAAGCACAGATACGCAGTATTTT CASSPGQGARLSTDTQYF
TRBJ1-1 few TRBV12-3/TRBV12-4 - TGTGCCAGCAGCCCCCCAGACGGACATGAAGCTTTCTTT CASSPPDGHEAFF
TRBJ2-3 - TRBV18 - TGTGCCAGCTCACCCCGCTCCCTAGCTAGTTCGTGGGATACGCAGTATTTT CASSPRSLASSWDTQYF
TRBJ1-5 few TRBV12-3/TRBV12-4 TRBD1 TGTGGCTCCGGGACAGGTTATCAGCCCCAGCATTTT CGSGTGYQPQHF
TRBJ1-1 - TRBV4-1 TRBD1 TGCGCCAGCAGCCAAGTGGACAGGGGATCAGCTTTCTTT CASSQVDRGSAFF
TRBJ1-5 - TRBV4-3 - TGCGCCAGCAGCCAAGGTAGAGGCCCCCAGCATTTT CASSQGRGPQHF